Detailed here is one T cell receptor (beta chain). Its antigen is not yet known. This entry is derived from a study of CXCR3-negative and CXCR3-positive naive CD8 T cells (dated by TCRdb to between 2018 and 2021). For the wider study: About 135 million TRB reads were obtained in total, roughly 1.5 +/- 0.3 million reads per library. Data from roughly eleven donors, pooled across two independent experiments, went into the diversity and physicochemical repertoire analyses. Naive subsets from 5 or 6 donors and memory cells from 3 donors were included in the TRBV-TRBJ cluster analysis.

Here is what the overall study found, with its caveats: Freshly isolated PBMCs were used for most assays because CXCR3 expression went down partially after cryopreservation. Within the same donor, TRBV-TRBJ usage looked similar between naive CXCR3-negative and CXCR3-positive cells, but memory cells had distinct patterns. TRB CDR3s from CXCR3-positive naive cells showed higher hydrophobicity (lower Kidera factor 4), lower energy, and higher strength and volume indices than CXCR3-negative naive cells. Both naive subsets had comparably high repertoire diversity, while memory CD8+ T cells had much lower repertoire diversity. Because surface CD5, which is linked to self-reactivity in mice, was comparable between the naive subsets, TCR interaction strength was also inferred from TRB CDR3 physicochemical properties.

CDR3 length: 14 amino acids, cysteine to phenylalanine. No DNA was logged. CDR1 and CDR2 were assigned from the germline V gene as MDHEN and SYDVKM. Each CD8+ T cell subset was flow-sorted in triplicate, with some 300,000 cells per subset placed directly into RLT lysis buffer. To exclude memory contaminants, naive CD8+ T cells were stringently defined as CD45RO-CCR7+CD27+CD95-. Peripheral blood mononuclear cells were isolated from buffy coats using standard density gradient centrifugation. Naive CXCR3-negative and CXCR3-positive CD8+ T cells were flow-sorted using a FACSAria III. Total RNA was extracted from sorted cells with an RNeasy Mini Kit. The run used a NextSeq 550. The Human TCR Profiling Kit (MiLaboratory) was used to make UMI-labeled 5' RACE TRB cDNA libraries. cDNA synthesis used the entire amount of extracted RNA, and PCR amplification then used the entire amount of cDNA produced. Libraries were prepared in parallel with an identical number of PCR cycles. In the paper's pipeline: With a requirement of at least two reads per UMI, MIGEC and MiXCR extracted about 53,000 +/- 9,400 unique UMI-labeled TRB cDNA molecules per library. On average, roughly 40,000 +/- 10,000 functional in-frame TRB CDR3 nucleotide clonotypes lacking stop codons were found per library. After each sample was downsampled to 5000 UMI-labeled TRB molecules, VDJtools was used to calculate diversity metrics such as normalized Shannon-Wiener and Chao1. For the central five CDR3 residues, VDJtools calculated physicochemical properties weighted by clonotype size, namely interaction energy, strength, volume and Kidera factor 4. Reads reprocessed by TCRdb are summarized as one entry per CDR3 protein sequence, and DNA is absent. Here the V and J calls rest on TCRdb's processing, not on the authors' analysis. This specimen's table enumerates 85,000 to 90,000 distinct CDR3 sequences. The ten largest make up 0.82% of the sample.

The V gene is TRBV28 and the J gene is TRBJ2-3; TCRdb's D call, TRBD1, is unchecked because there is no DNA. The sample consisted of naive CXCR3+ CD8+ T cells from blood. What this sample's cell subset or site label stands for: CD45RO-CCR7+CD27+CD95- naive CD8+ T cells expressing CXCR3 (TNR3+). This TCR was sampled from a human donor in good health. Some clones in this sample may be carry-over from other donors' samples. The CDR3 loop reads CASSLSQGTDTQYF.